The rows below give T cell receptor beta chains drawn from one sample of a study of post-analysis software for immune sequencing data. TCRdb analysed the PCR reads with MiXCR anew, one entry per CDR3 protein. The sample includes around 400,000 distinct CDR3 sequences, approximately 42% of them seen just once. Sequenced: blood. These receptors were taken from a girl aged 2 to 9 with multiple sclerosis. Both conserved end residues are part of each CDR3. The order of the fields is CDR3 protein, CDR3 DNA, J gene, clone size, V gene, D gene. The D gene is left open where the match is weak. The listing skips clone size in some rows; elsewhere it reads once, few, many or a size class.

cdr3_aa: CASSLQGVDTEAFF
cdr3_nt: TGCGCCAGCAGCTTACAGGGCGTGGACACTGAAGCTTTCTTT
j_call: TRBJ1-1
clone_size: -
v_call: TRBV5-1
d_call: -

cdr3_aa: CASSQDLRYAPYNEQFF
cdr3_nt: TGTGCCAGCAGCCAGGACCTCCGTTATGCGCCCTACAATGAGCAGTTCTTC
j_call: TRBJ2-1
clone_size: few
v_call: TRBV9
d_call: -

cdr3_aa: CASSRDNQPQHF
cdr3_nt: TGTGCCAGCAGCCGGGACAATCAGCCCCAGCATTTT
j_call: TRBJ1-5
clone_size: -
v_call: TRBV14
d_call: -

cdr3_aa: CSARRGSNEQFF
cdr3_nt: TGCAGTGCCAGACGGGGGTCCAATGAGCAGTTCTTC
j_call: TRBJ2-1
clone_size: -
v_call: TRBV20-1
d_call: -

cdr3_aa: CASSIGDRYGYTF
cdr3_nt: TGTGCCAGTAGTATCGGGGACCGCTATGGCTACACCTTC
j_call: TRBJ1-2
clone_size: -
v_call: TRBV19
d_call: -

cdr3_aa: CASSLAIAQNIQYF
cdr3_nt: TGTGCCAGCAGTTTAGCTATAGCTCAAAACATTCAGTACTTC
j_call: TRBJ2-4
clone_size: few
v_call: TRBV12-3/TRBV12-4
d_call: -

cdr3_aa: CASGPREGAYNEQFF
cdr3_nt: TGTGCTAGTGGGCCTAGAGAGGGGGCCTACAATGAGCAGTTCTTC
j_call: TRBJ2-1
clone_size: -
v_call: TRBV12-5
d_call: -

cdr3_aa: CASSLRPASGYTF
cdr3_nt: TGTGCCAGCAGCTTGAGACCTGCCTCTGGCTACACCTTC
j_call: TRBJ1-2
clone_size: -
v_call: TRBV6-6
d_call: -

cdr3_aa: CSVPPGTSTNYGYTF
cdr3_nt: TGCAGTGTTCCTCCGGGGACATCTACTAACTATGGCTACACCTTC
j_call: TRBJ1-2
clone_size: -
v_call: TRBV20-1
d_call: -

cdr3_aa: CATSRDEGERRGYTF
cdr3_nt: TGTGCCACCAGCAGAGATGAGGGGGAAAGACGAGGCTACACCTTC
j_call: TRBJ1-2
clone_size: -
v_call: TRBV15
d_call: -

cdr3_aa: CASSARAASTDTQYF
cdr3_nt: TGTGCCAGCAGCGCCCGGGCGGCAAGCACAGATACGCAGTATTTT
j_call: TRBJ2-3
clone_size: -
v_call: TRBV9
d_call: -

cdr3_aa: CASSPRTGTENLYEQYF
cdr3_nt: TGCGCCAGCAGCCCTCGGACAGGGACCGAAAACCTCTACGAGCAGTACTTC
j_call: TRBJ2-7
clone_size: -
v_call: TRBV5-1
d_call: TRBD1

cdr3_aa: CSVEPPYGLDETQYF
cdr3_nt: TGCAGCGTTGAACCCCCCTACGGACTAGACGAGACCCAGTACTTC
j_call: TRBJ2-5
clone_size: -
v_call: TRBV29-1
d_call: TRBD2

cdr3_aa: CASSFTLATQYF
cdr3_nt: TGTGCCAGCAGTTTCACCCTGGCCACGCAGTATTTT
j_call: TRBJ2-3
clone_size: -
v_call: TRBV7-2
d_call: -

cdr3_aa: CSASTIADEQYF
cdr3_nt: TGCAGTGCTTCCACAATAGCGGACGAGCAGTACTTC
j_call: TRBJ2-7
clone_size: -
v_call: TRBV20-1
d_call: -

cdr3_aa: CASTMGQGGRGTQYF
cdr3_nt: TGTGCCAGTACCATGGGACAGGGGGGACGAGGGACCCAGTACTTC
j_call: TRBJ2-5
clone_size: once
v_call: TRBV19
d_call: TRBD1

cdr3_aa: CASSLALQYNEQFF
cdr3_nt: TGTGCCAGCAGCTTAGCCCTTCAGTACAATGAGCAGTTCTTC
j_call: TRBJ2-1
clone_size: -
v_call: TRBV7-2
d_call: -

cdr3_aa: CASSLVGLETYEQYF
cdr3_nt: TGTGCCAGCAGCTTGGTAGGTCTTGAGACCTACGAGCAGTACTTC
j_call: TRBJ2-7
clone_size: few
v_call: TRBV5-8
d_call: -

cdr3_aa: CASSPGHPGNQPQHF
cdr3_nt: TGTGCCAGCAGCCCTGGTCACCCAGGCAATCAGCCCCAGCATTTT
j_call: TRBJ1-5
clone_size: -
v_call: TRBV7-2
d_call: -

cdr3_aa: CASSLTKRSNYNEQFF
cdr3_nt: TGTGCCAGCAGCTTAACGAAAAGGAGCAACTACAATGAGCAGTTCTTC
j_call: TRBJ2-1
clone_size: few
v_call: TRBV7-3
d_call: -

cdr3_aa: CASSMIPTAQAYEQYF
cdr3_nt: TGTGCCAGCAGCATGATTCCGACAGCCCAAGCCTACGAGCAGTACTTC
j_call: TRBJ2-7
clone_size: few
v_call: TRBV14
d_call: -

cdr3_aa: CASSLPPTDTQYF
cdr3_nt: TGTGCCAGCAGCTTACCTCCCACAGATACGCAGTATTTT
j_call: TRBJ2-3
clone_size: few
v_call: TRBV7-2
d_call: -

cdr3_aa: CSVRAGGNYNEQFF
cdr3_nt: TGCAGCGTGCGAGCGGGAGGTAACTACAATGAGCAGTTCTTC
j_call: TRBJ2-1
clone_size: -
v_call: TRBV29-1
d_call: TRBD2

cdr3_aa: CASSLGLHTNTEAFF
cdr3_nt: TGCGCCAGCAGCTTGGGTCTACACACGAACACTGAAGCTTTCTTT
j_call: TRBJ1-1
clone_size: -
v_call: TRBV5-1
d_call: -

cdr3_aa: CASSQGYNTDTQYF
cdr3_nt: TGTGCCAGCAGCCAGGGCTATAACACAGATACGCAGTATTTT
j_call: TRBJ2-3
clone_size: -
v_call: TRBV7-3
d_call: -

cdr3_aa: CASSPWAYSPLHF
cdr3_nt: TGTGCCAGCAGTCCATGGGCGTATTCACCCCTCCACTTT
j_call: TRBJ1-6
clone_size: -
v_call: TRBV6-5
d_call: -

cdr3_aa: CASSFLNKLNEQFF
cdr3_nt: TGTGCCAGCAGTTTCCTAAACAAACTGAATGAGCAGTTCTTC
j_call: TRBJ2-1
clone_size: -
v_call: TRBV27
d_call: -

cdr3_aa: CASSPARIYTTDTQYF
cdr3_nt: TGTGCCAGCAGTCCAGCTAGGATTTACACGACAGATACGCAGTATTTT
j_call: TRBJ2-3
clone_size: -
v_call: TRBV6-6
d_call: -

cdr3_aa: CATKVFGADQPQHF
cdr3_nt: TGTGCCACCAAAGTATTTGGGGCGGATCAGCCCCAGCATTTT
j_call: TRBJ1-5
clone_size: -
v_call: TRBV15
d_call: -

cdr3_aa: CSARSRQFDIQYF
cdr3_nt: TGCAGTGCTAGATCTAGACAGTTTGACATTCAGTACTTC
j_call: TRBJ2-4
clone_size: few
v_call: TRBV20-1
d_call: -

cdr3_aa: CASSYSMGTRISGNTIYF
cdr3_nt: TGTGCCAGCAGTTACTCGATGGGTACCCGAATCTCTGGAAACACCATATATTTT
j_call: TRBJ1-3
clone_size: -
v_call: TRBV6-5
d_call: -

cdr3_aa: CARPARTGTYEQYF
cdr3_nt: TGTGCCAGGCCAGCCAGGACAGGGACCTACGAGCAGTACTTC
j_call: TRBJ2-7
clone_size: -
v_call: TRBV6-1
d_call: TRBD1

cdr3_aa: CASSHNRLREGIYGQFF
cdr3_nt: TGTGCCAGCAGCCACAACCGGCTGCGGGAGGGTATCTATGGGCAGTTCTTC
j_call: TRBJ2-1
clone_size: -
v_call: TRBV7-8
d_call: TRBD2

cdr3_aa: CASSPRRDRGSYEQYF
cdr3_nt: TGTGCCAGCAGCCCGCGCCGGGACAGGGGCTCCTACGAGCAGTACTTC
j_call: TRBJ2-7
clone_size: few
v_call: TRBV9
d_call: TRBD1

cdr3_aa: CATSDPPGLRTDTQYF
cdr3_nt: TGTGCCACCAGTGACCCGCCGGGACTGCGCACAGATACGCAGTATTTT
j_call: TRBJ2-3
clone_size: few
v_call: TRBV24-1
d_call: -

cdr3_aa: CASGLGDLTDMQYF
cdr3_nt: TGTGCTAGTGGTTTGGGGGATCTAACAGATATGCAGTATTTT
j_call: TRBJ2-3
clone_size: -
v_call: TRBV12-5
d_call: -

cdr3_aa: CASSLRGDVAGGPSSNEQFF
cdr3_nt: TGCGCCAGCAGCTTGCGGGGGGACGTAGCGGGAGGGCCCTCCAGCAATGAGCAGTTCTTC
j_call: TRBJ2-1
clone_size: -
v_call: TRBV5-1
d_call: TRBD2

cdr3_aa: CASSGTGKTFSDTQYF
cdr3_nt: TGTGCCAGCAGTGGAACAGGGAAGACATTCTCAGATACGCAGTATTTT
j_call: TRBJ2-3
clone_size: few
v_call: TRBV27
d_call: -

cdr3_aa: CSGQGNGKEQYF
cdr3_nt: TGCAGCGGACAGGGGAATGGAAAAGAGCAGTACTTC
j_call: TRBJ2-5
clone_size: -
v_call: TRBV29-1
d_call: TRBD1

cdr3_aa: CASSQLRTTAYEQYF
cdr3_nt: TGTGCCAGCAGCCAATTAAGGACAACAGCCTACGAGCAGTACTTC
j_call: TRBJ2-7
clone_size: -
v_call: TRBV14
d_call: -

cdr3_aa: CASSLPGEGYEQYF
cdr3_nt: TGTGCCAGCAGTTTGCCAGGGGAAGGGTACGAGCAGTACTTC
j_call: TRBJ2-7
clone_size: few
v_call: TRBV28
d_call: -

cdr3_aa: CASSAVKGNTIYF
cdr3_nt: TGTGCCAGCAGCGCGGTTAAGGGAAACACCATATATTTT
j_call: TRBJ1-3
clone_size: -
v_call: TRBV13
d_call: -

cdr3_aa: CSVGTRYEQYF
cdr3_nt: TGCAGCGTTGGGACTCGCTACGAGCAGTACTTC
j_call: TRBJ2-7
clone_size: many
v_call: TRBV29-1
d_call: -

cdr3_aa: CASSRNWETQYF
cdr3_nt: TGTGCCAGCAGCCGAAACTGGGAGACCCAGTACTTC
j_call: TRBJ2-5
clone_size: many
v_call: TRBV6-6
d_call: -

cdr3_aa: CASSRTPGSQGDTQYF
cdr3_nt: TGTGCCAGCAGCCGCACTCCGGGCTCTCAAGGGGATACGCAGTATTTT
j_call: TRBJ2-3
clone_size: few
v_call: TRBV6-6
d_call: -

cdr3_aa: CASSPLRLGAKNIQYF
cdr3_nt: TGTGCCAGCAGCCCCCTTAGGTTGGGCGCCAAAAACATTCAGTACTTC
j_call: TRBJ2-4
clone_size: -
v_call: TRBV7-9
d_call: -

cdr3_aa: CASSNGPSDEQFF
cdr3_nt: TGTGCCAGCAGCAATGGCCCAAGCGATGAGCAGTTCTTC
j_call: TRBJ2-1
clone_size: -
v_call: TRBV5-5
d_call: -

cdr3_aa: CASSLRLAAASTDTQYF
cdr3_nt: TGTGCCAGCAGCTTACGACTAGCGGCAGCCAGCACAGATACGCAGTATTTT
j_call: TRBJ2-3
clone_size: -
v_call: TRBV7-8
d_call: TRBD2

cdr3_aa: CASSSLGGQGADEQFF
cdr3_nt: TGTGCCAGCAGCTCGCTCGGGGGCCAGGGGGCCGATGAGCAGTTCTTC
j_call: TRBJ2-1
clone_size: -
v_call: TRBV5-6
d_call: TRBD1

cdr3_aa: CASSLLRPTLGETQYF
cdr3_nt: TGTGCCAGCAGTTTGCTGCGGCCAACCTTGGGGGAGACCCAGTACTTC
j_call: TRBJ2-5
clone_size: -
v_call: TRBV12-3/TRBV12-4
d_call: -

cdr3_aa: CASSLLAGGTGELFF
cdr3_nt: TGTGCCAGCAGCCTCCTAGCGGGAGGGACCGGGGAGCTGTTTTTT
j_call: TRBJ2-2
clone_size: -
v_call: TRBV12-3/TRBV12-4
d_call: TRBD2

cdr3_aa: CASSISTLGRPYGYTF
cdr3_nt: TGTGCCAGCAGTATTAGTACCCTGGGGCGCCCGTATGGCTACACCTTC
j_call: TRBJ1-2
clone_size: few
v_call: TRBV28
d_call: -

cdr3_aa: CASSQPRAGANEQFF
cdr3_nt: TGCGCCAGCAGCCAACCAAGGGCGGGGGCCAATGAGCAGTTCTTC
j_call: TRBJ2-1
clone_size: few
v_call: TRBV4-3
d_call: -

cdr3_aa: CASRPTGANYGYTF
cdr3_nt: TGTGCCAGCAGACCTACAGGGGCTAACTATGGCTACACCTTC
j_call: TRBJ1-2
clone_size: -
v_call: TRBV28
d_call: TRBD1

cdr3_aa: CASSQNYEQYF
cdr3_nt: TGTGCCAGCAGCCAGAACTACGAGCAGTACTTC
j_call: TRBJ2-7
clone_size: many
v_call: TRBV12-3/TRBV12-4
d_call: -

cdr3_aa: CSARELGQGSYEQYF
cdr3_nt: TGCAGTGCTAGAGAACTCGGACAGGGCTCCTACGAGCAGTACTTC
j_call: TRBJ2-7
clone_size: few
v_call: TRBV20-1
d_call: TRBD1

cdr3_aa: CASSSAGTGIYEQYF
cdr3_nt: TGTGCCAGCAGTTCTGCCGGGACAGGGATCTACGAGCAGTACTTC
j_call: TRBJ2-7
clone_size: few
v_call: TRBV6-6
d_call: TRBD1

cdr3_aa: CASTDLGGSSNQPQHF
cdr3_nt: TGTGCCAGCACCGACCTCGGGGGCTCTAGCAATCAGCCCCAGCATTTT
j_call: TRBJ1-5
clone_size: -
v_call: TRBV28
d_call: -

cdr3_aa: CASSVDPSGANVLTF
cdr3_nt: TGTGCCAGCAGCGTAGATCCTTCTGGGGCCAACGTCCTGACTTTC
j_call: TRBJ2-6
clone_size: few
v_call: TRBV9
d_call: -

cdr3_aa: CSARGRGRLNYGYTF
cdr3_nt: TGCAGTGCTAGAGGAAGGGGGCGCTTAAACTATGGCTACACCTTC
j_call: TRBJ1-2
clone_size: -
v_call: TRBV20-1
d_call: TRBD1